The present entry profiles one T cell receptor beta chain with its context. In this sample, this clonotype turned up a few times. Its antigen is still unknown. Base qualities are not at hand, and no much larger clone is one base apart. To prepare the library, 5' RACE was applied. Sequencing was performed on an Illumina MiSeq. The public reads were reprocessed in TCRdb via fastp at Q25 and MiXCR, keeping in-frame beta chains. Here each entry gathers all rows of one CDR3 protein and keeps the most common genes and DNA. In all, the sample holds 40,000 to 60,000 distinct CDR3 sequences, and roughly 14% of those were seen once. The ten largest make up 16% of the sample. The CDR3 holds 15 amino acids from the cysteine to the phenylalanine. Only CDR3 DNA remains: 45 bases, in frame from the first base. CDR1 and CDR2 (LNHNV, YYDKDF) derive from the germline V gene (reference sequence). Deletion took 2 bases off V and 4 bases off J, with a span of 11 bases between the germline ends.

The data were obtained in a study of T cells of healthy individuals (dated by TCRdb to 2016 to 2018). This clonotype originated in a human donor in good health. The chain is assembled from TRBV15 and TRBJ1-4, with an unclear D gene assignment. The DNA sequence reads TGTGCCACCAGCAGATCAGCGTTGGATAATGAAAAACTGTTTTTT. This gives the protein CATSRSALDNEKLFF. The full variable domain, with segments outside the CDR3 supplied by the reference TRBV15 and TRBJ1-4 proteins, appears as DAMVIQNPRYQVTQFGKPVTLSCSQTLNHNVMYWYQQKSSQAPKLLFHYYDKDFNNEADTPDNFQSRRPNTSFCFLDIRSPGLGDTAMYLCATSRSALDNEKLFFGSGTQLSVL.